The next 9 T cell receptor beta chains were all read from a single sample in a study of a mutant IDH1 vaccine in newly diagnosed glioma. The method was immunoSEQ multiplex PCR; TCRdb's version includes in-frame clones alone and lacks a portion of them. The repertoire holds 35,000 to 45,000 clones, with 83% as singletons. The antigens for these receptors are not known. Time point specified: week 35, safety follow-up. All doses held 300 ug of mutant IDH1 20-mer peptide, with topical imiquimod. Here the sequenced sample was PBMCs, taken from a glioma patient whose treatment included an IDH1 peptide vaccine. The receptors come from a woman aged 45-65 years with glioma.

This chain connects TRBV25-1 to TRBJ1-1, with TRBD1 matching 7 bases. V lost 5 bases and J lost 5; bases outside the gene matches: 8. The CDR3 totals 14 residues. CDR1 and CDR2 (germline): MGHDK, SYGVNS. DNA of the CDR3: TGTGCCAGCAGTAATCCGGGGACAGAGACTGAAGCTTTCTTT. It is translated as CASSNPGTETEAFF.

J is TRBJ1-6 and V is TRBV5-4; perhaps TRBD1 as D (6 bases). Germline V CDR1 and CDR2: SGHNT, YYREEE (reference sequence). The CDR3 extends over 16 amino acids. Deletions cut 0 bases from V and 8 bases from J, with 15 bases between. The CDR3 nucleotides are TGTGCCAGCAGCTTGGCAGGACAGCGGTCTGATTCACCCCTCCACTTT. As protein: CASSLAGQRSDSPLHF.

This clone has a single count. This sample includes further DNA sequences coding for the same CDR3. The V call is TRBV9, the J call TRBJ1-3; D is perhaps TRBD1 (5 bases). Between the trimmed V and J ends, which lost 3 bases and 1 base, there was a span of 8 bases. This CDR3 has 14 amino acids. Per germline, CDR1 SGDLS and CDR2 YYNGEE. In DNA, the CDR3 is TGTGCCAGCAGCGCCTCAGGGTCTGGAAACACCATATATTTT. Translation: CASSASGSGNTIYF.

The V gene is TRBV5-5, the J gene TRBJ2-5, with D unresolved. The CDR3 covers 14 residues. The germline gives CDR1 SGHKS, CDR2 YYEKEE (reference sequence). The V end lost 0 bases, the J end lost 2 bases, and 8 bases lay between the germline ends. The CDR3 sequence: CASSLGAAQETQYF. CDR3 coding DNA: TGTGCCAGCAGCTTGGGGGCAGCACAAGAGACCCAGTACTTC.

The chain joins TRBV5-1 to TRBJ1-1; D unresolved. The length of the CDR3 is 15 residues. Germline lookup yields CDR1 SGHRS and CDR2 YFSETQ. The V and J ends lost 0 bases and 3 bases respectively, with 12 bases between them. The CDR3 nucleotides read TGCGCCAGCAGCTTGGCCTTGGGAGGGCACACTGAAGCTTTCTTT. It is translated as CASSLALGGHTEAFF. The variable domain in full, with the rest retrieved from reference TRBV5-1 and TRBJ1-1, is KAGVTQTPRYLIKTRGQQVTLSCSPISGHRSVSWYQQTPGQGLQFLFEYFSETQRNKGNFPGRFSGRQFSNSRSEMNVSTLELGDSALYLCASSLALGGHTEAFFGQGTRLTVV.

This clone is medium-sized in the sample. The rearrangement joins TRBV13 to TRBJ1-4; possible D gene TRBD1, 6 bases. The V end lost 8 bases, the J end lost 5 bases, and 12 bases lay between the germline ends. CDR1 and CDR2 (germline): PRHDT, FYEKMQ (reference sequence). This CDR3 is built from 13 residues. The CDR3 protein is CASRGQSNEKLFF. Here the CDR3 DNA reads TGTGCCAGCCGGGGGCAATCGAATGAAAAACTGTTTTTT.

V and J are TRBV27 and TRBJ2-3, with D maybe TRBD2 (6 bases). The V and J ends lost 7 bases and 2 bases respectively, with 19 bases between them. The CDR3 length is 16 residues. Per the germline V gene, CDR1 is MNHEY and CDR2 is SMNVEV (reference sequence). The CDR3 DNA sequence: TGTGCCAGCACCGATCGGAGGGGAAAGGACACAGATACGCAGTATTTT. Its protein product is CASTDRRGKDTDTQYF.

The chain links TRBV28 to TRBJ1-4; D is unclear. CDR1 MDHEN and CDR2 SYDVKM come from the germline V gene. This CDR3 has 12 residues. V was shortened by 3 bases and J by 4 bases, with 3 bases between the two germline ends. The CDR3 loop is CASSFLNEKLFF. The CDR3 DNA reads TGTGCCAGCAGTTTCCTTAATGAAAAACTGTTTTTT.

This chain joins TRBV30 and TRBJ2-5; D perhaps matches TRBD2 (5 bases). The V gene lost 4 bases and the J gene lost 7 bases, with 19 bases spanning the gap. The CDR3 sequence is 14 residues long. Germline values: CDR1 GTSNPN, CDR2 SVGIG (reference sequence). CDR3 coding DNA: TGTGCCTGGATCAGTTTTGAGGGCCGGGGGACCCAGTACTTC. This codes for CAWISFEGRGTQYF.